The 17 T cell receptor beta chains in this list originate from one sample, sequenced in a study of T-cell reconstitution after alpha-beta-depleted transplantation in children. Unique molecular identifiers were built into the TCRbeta library. Using its own MiXCR run on the PCR reads, TCRdb lists one record per CDR3 protein. The table includes around 380,000 distinct CDR3 sequences, 9.5% to 13% detected once. Material: PBMCs from the stem cell graft donor, obtained from the stem cell graft. The receptors were gathered from a human donor who donated a stem cell graft to a child with acute myeloid leukemia.

This clonotype was counted at least ten times. The chain combines TRBV5-5 with TRBJ2-7; D ambiguous. The V end lost 3 bases, the J end lost 0 bases, and 10 bases lay between the germline ends. In germline, CDR1 is SGHKS, CDR2 YYEKEE (reference sequence). The CDR3 is 14 amino acids. CDR3 in DNA: TGTGCCAGCAGCTCAGACGCTTTCTCCTACGAGCAGTACTTC. It codes for CASSSDAFSYEQYF. The full variable domain, completed using reference TRBV5-5 and TRBJ2-7, is DAGVTQSPTHLIKTRGQQVTLRCSPISGHKSVSWYQQVLGQGPQFIFQYYEKEERGRGNFPDRFSARQFPNYSSELNVNALLLGDSALYLCASSSDAFSYEQYFGPGTRLTVT.

This rearrangement joins TRBV19 to TRBJ2-7; TRBD2 aligns across 7 bases. V lost 1 base, J lost 6 bases, and 6 bases stayed unmatched. CDR1 is LNHDA and CDR2 is SQIVND in the germline V gene (reference sequence). The CDR3 has 14 amino acids. DNA of the CDR3: TGTGCCAGTAGTATAGGCGGGAGTAGGGTCGAGCAGTACTTC. The encoded protein is CASSIGGSRVEQYF. The full variable domain, in which reference TRBV19 and TRBJ2-7 provide the parts outside the CDR3, is DGGITQSPKYLFRKEGQNVTLSCEQNLNHDAMYWYRQDPGQGLRLIYYSQIVNDFQKGDIAEGYSVSREKKESFPLTVTSAQKNPTAFYLCASSIGGSRVEQYFGPGTRLTVT.

The CDR3 protein is CASSYEGRGREKLFF. The CDR3 nucleotides are TGTGCCAGCAGTTACGAGGGCAGGGGGAGAGAAAAACTGTTTTTT. V usage is TRBV6-5 and J usage is TRBJ1-4, with 7 positions matching TRBD1. Germline V gene sequence: CDR1 MNHEY, CDR2 SVGAGI. This CDR3 is 15 amino acids long. V gave up 2 bases and J gave up 8 bases; unmatched junction bases: 8.

This clonotype showed up just a few times. This chain connects TRBV7-3 to TRBJ2-7; 7 bases map to TRBD2. CDR1 is SGHTA, CDR2 FQGTGA, per germline. This CDR3 comprises 14 residues. V shed 0 bases, J shed 8 bases, and the junction held 7 bases outside the gene matches. The CDR3 region has the DNA TGTGCCAGCAGCTTAACGGGGGGGAACAGCAAGCAGTACTTC. Translated, it gives CASSLTGGNSKQYF.

The chain couples TRBV5-1 to TRBJ2-6; 9 bases map to TRBD1. V shed 4 bases and J 1 base; nucleotides not matched to a gene: 9. This CDR3 contains 18 residues. CDR1 and CDR2 from the germline V gene are SGHRS and YFSETQ. CDR3 DNA sequence: TGCGCCAGCAGCACCGGACCGGGACAGGGTTCTGGGGCCAACGTCCTGACTTTC. It specifies CASSTGPGQGSGANVLTF.

This clonotype was found a few times. The chain carries TRBV10-3 and TRBJ2-1, with a possible D match to TRBD1 (6 bases). Trimming shortened V by 5 bases and J by 5 bases, and 10 bases separated the two germline ends. This CDR3 has 13 residues. Germline loops: CDR1 ENHRY, CDR2 SYGVKD. CDR3 amino acids: CAISLQGDNEQFF. The CDR3 region has the DNA TGTGCCATCAGTCTACAGGGTGACAATGAGCAGTTCTTC.

The rearrangement joins TRBV25-1 to TRBJ1-5; no clear D gene. This CDR3 has 14 residues. V lost 5 bases and J lost 0, with 8 bases in between. Germline CDR1 reads MGHDK; CDR2 reads SYGVNS. DNA for the CDR3: TGTGCCAGCAGTTTTGCAAATAGCAATCAGCCCCAGCATTTT. Protein sequence: CASSFANSNQPQHF.

Many counts were recorded for this clonotype. In DNA form, the CDR3 reads TGTGCCAGCCGCAGTGGGGGACCCTACGAGCAGTACTTC. This translates into CASRSGGPYEQYF. This chain links TRBV6-2 or TRBV6-3 with TRBJ2-7, with D possibly called TRBD1 or TRBD2 (5 bases each). The V end lost 8 bases, the J end lost 2 bases, and 13 bases lay between the germline ends. The length of the CDR3 is 13 residues. CDR1 MNHEY and CDR2 SVGEGT come from the germline V gene.

This clonotype was detected only a few times. The CDR3 region is CASSGTSGNIQYF. In nucleotides, the CDR3 is TGTGCCAGCAGCGGCACTTCAGGGAACATTCAGTACTTC. The chain carries TRBV9 and TRBJ2-4; TRBD1 is a possible D gene (5 bases). The CDR3 consists of 13 residues. The germline V and J ends were trimmed by 3 bases and 7 bases, with 11 bases remaining between them. Germline V lookup: CDR1 SGDLS, CDR2 YYNGEE.

The rearrangement uses TRBV7-8 and TRBJ2-2, with unresolved D. This CDR3 has 16 residues. CDR1 and CDR2 (germline): SGHVS, FQNEAQ. V shed 0 bases and J shed 0 bases, with 8 bases lying between them. CDR3 amino acids: CASSLALWANTGELFF. CDR3 in DNA: TGTGCCAGCAGCTTAGCTCTATGGGCGAACACCGGGGAGCTGTTTTTT.

Ten or more counts support this clonotype. V usage is TRBV15 and J usage is TRBJ1-1; D is unclear. V was trimmed by 3 bases and J by 1 base, leaving 6 bases between them. Germline V gene sequence: CDR1 LNHNV, CDR2 YYDKDF (reference sequence). CDR3 length: 13 amino acids. For the CDR3, the DNA is TGTGCCACCAGCAGTTTGTGGAACACTGAAGCTTTCTTT. Its translation is CATSSLWNTEAFF.

This clonotype was observed many times. The chain uses TRBV4-2 and TRBJ1-4; no definite D call. The length of the CDR3 is 15 residues. CDR1 is LGHNA, CDR2 YNFKEQ, per germline. The germline V and J ends were trimmed by 6 bases and 3 bases, with 14 bases remaining between them. CDR3 nucleotide sequence: TGTGCCAGCAGGCCCCAGGAGGGTCCTAATGAAAAACTGTTTTTT. It encodes CASRPQEGPNEKLFF.

The chain links TRBV29-1 to TRBJ2-1, with D perhaps matching TRBD1 (6 bases). Per germline, CDR1 SQVTM and CDR2 ANQGSEA. The CDR3 is 13 amino acids. Trimming shortened V by 2 bases and J by 5 bases, and 10 bases separated the two germline ends. The CDR3 nucleotides read TGCAGCGTTGAACGGGACATCAACAATGAGCAGTTCTTC. Translating it yields CSVERDINNEQFF.

In the case of this clonotype: Since a much larger clone is just one base distant, this may be a read error. This rearrangement joins TRBV7-2 to TRBJ2-4, with 7 bases lining up with TRBD1. CDR3 length: 16 amino acids. Germline V gene lookup returns CDR1 SGHTA and CDR2 FQGNSA. CDR3: CASSRDSELAKNSQYF. The CDR3, as DNA: TGTGCCAGCAGCCGGGACAGCGAGTTAGCCAAAAACAGTCAGTACTTC.

This chain joins TRBV20-1 and TRBJ2-1; D gene unclear. From germline, CDR1 is DFQATT and CDR2 SNEGSKA (reference sequence). There are 15 residues in the CDR3. V lost 5 bases and J 4 bases, leaving 18 bases between the germline ends. This CDR3 is CSAPMKGPFYNEQFF. The CDR3 nucleotides are TGCAGTGCTCCGATGAAAGGCCCCTTTTACAATGAGCAGTTCTTC.

This clonotype was seen more than once but under ten times. The V call is TRBV25-1, the J call TRBJ2-6, with 7 bases fitting TRBD1. The V gene's germline CDR1 is MGHDK and CDR2 SYGVNS. After removal of 3 bases from V and 7 bases from J, the junction contained 6 bases not matched to a gene. This CDR3 has 15 residues. CDR3 nucleotide sequence: TGTGCCAGCAGTGACCGGGACAGAGTTGCCAACGTCCTGACTTTC. It encodes CASSDRDRVANVLTF. Full variable domain (remainder filled in from reference TRBV25-1 and TRBJ2-6): EADIYQTPRYLVIGTGKKITLECSQTMGHDKMYWYQQDPGMELHLIHYSYGVNSTEKGDLSSESTVSRIRTEHFPLTLESARPSHTSQYLCASSDRDRVANVLTFGAGSRLTVL.

This clonotype was seen more than once but under ten times. The V and J genes are TRBV2 and TRBJ1-4; 9 positions match TRBD1. Unmatched junction bases numbered 2, after V lost 4 bases and J lost 2 bases. The V gene's germline CDR1 is SNHLY and CDR2 FYNNEI. This CDR3 comprises 15 residues. Written as DNA, the CDR3 is TGTGCCAGCAGTGGGACAGGGGACACTAATGAAAAACTGTTTTTT. Translated, it gives CASSGTGDTNEKLFF.